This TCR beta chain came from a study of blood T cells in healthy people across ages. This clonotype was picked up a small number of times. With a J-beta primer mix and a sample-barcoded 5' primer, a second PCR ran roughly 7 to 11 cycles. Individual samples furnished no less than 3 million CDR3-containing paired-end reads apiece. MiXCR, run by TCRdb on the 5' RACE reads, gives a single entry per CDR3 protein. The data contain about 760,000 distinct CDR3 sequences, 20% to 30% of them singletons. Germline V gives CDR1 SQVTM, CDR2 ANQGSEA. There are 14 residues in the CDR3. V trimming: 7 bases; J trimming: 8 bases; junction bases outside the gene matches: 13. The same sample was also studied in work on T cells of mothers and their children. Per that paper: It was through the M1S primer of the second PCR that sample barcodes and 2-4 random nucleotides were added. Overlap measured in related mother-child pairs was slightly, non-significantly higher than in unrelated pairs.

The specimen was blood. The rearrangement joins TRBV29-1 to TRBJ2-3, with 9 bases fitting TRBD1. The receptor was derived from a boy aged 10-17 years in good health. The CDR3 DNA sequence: TGCAGCGCCCTGCTGTCGGGGACAGGGCGTACGCAGTATTTT. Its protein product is CSALLSGTGRTQYF.